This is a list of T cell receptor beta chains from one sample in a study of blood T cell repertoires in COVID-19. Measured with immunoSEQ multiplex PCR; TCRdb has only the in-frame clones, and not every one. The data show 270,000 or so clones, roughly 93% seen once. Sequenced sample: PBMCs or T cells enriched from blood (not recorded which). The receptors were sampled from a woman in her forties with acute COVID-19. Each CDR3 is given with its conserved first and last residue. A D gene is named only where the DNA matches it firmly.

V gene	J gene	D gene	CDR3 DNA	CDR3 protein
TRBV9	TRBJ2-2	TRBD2	TGTGCCAGCAGTTTAAGGACCGGGGGGAGGGACACCGGGGAGCTGTTTTTT	CASSLRTGGRDTGELFF
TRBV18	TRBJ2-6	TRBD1	TGTGCCAGCTCACCATGGGGACAGGGGTTATCTGGGGCCAACGTCCTGACTTTC	CASSPWGQGLSGANVLTF
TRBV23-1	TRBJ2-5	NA	TGCGCCAGCAGTCAATTGAGGGATTGGGAGACCCAGTACTTC	CASSQLRDWETQYF
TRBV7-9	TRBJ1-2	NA	TGTGCCAGCAGCAATTACAATTATGGCTACACCTTC	CASSNYNYGYTF
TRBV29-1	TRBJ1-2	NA	TGCAGCGTCGAAGGCAGCGTTAACTATGGCTACACCTTC	CSVEGSVNYGYTF
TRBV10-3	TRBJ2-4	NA	TGTGCCATCAGTGAGGACATCAAAAACATTCAGTACTTC	CAISEDIKNIQYF
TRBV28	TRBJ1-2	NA	TGTGCCGCGATGAGGGGGATAATCGACTATGGCTACACCTTC	CAAMRGIIDYGYTF
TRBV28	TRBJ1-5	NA	TGTGCCAGCAGTTTGGGGGGTGGGAATCAGCCCCAGCATTTT	CASSLGGGNQPQHF
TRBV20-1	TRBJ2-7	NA	TGCAGTGCTAGTTCTAGTCTCGGCGAGCAGTACTTC	CSASSSLGEQYF
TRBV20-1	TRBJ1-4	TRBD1	TGCAGTGCTAGTCTGGGGACAGGGTCTCCCCAACTGTTTTTT	CSASLGTGSPQLFF